This TCR beta chain was recovered during a study of early stage breast cancer tumors. The CDR3 runs 14 residues. The V and J ends lost 6 bases and 5 bases respectively, with 16 bases between them. Germline V CDR1 and CDR2: MNHEY, SMNVEV (reference sequence). TCRdb's copy holds only in-frame clones and misses some; the assay was immunoSEQ multiplex PCR. The sample holds 60,000 to 80,000 clones, under 85% seen once. The V call is TRBV27, the J call TRBJ2-5; maybe TRBD2 (6 bases). What was sequenced was blood. The sequence was obtained from a person in their sixties with breast cancer. CDR3 amino acids: CASSVDLSGETQYF. As DNA, the CDR3 is TGTGCCAGCAGCGTCGACTTGAGCGGGGAGACCCAGTACTTC.